The 5 T cell receptor beta chains presented below share a single source sample, sequenced in a study of radiotherapy plus CTLA-4 blockade in lung cancer. TCRdb's table, derived via immunoSEQ multiplex PCR, lists solely in-frame clones and lacks some. The sample has tens of thousands of clones, 78% seen once. Specimen: peripheral blood, collected from a patient treated with radiotherapy plus ipilimumab. The receptors stem from a human donor with non-small cell lung cancer who had a complete response to radiotherapy plus ipilimumab.

The chain has TRBV11-2 and TRBJ1-4; D uncertain. Germline lookup yields CDR1 SGHAT and CDR2 FQNNGV. This CDR3 region has 14 residues. Trimming shortened V by 0 bases and J by 5 bases, and 7 bases separated the two germline ends. The CDR3 bases are TGTGCCAGCAGCTTAGATGAGGAGAATGAAAAACTGTTTTTT. This gives the protein CASSLDEENEKLFF.

V usage is TRBV6-1 and J usage is TRBJ2-3; D ambiguous. The germline gives CDR1 MNHNS, CDR2 SASEGT. Between the trimmed V and J ends, which lost 3 bases and 2 bases, there was a span of 6 bases. This CDR3 has 13 residues. This chain's CDR3 is CASSELITDTQYF. CDR3 in DNA: TGTGCCAGCAGTGAGCTAATCACAGATACGCAGTATTTT.

This sequence joins TRBV5-6 and TRBJ1-1, with D possibly being TRBD1 (6 bases). The CDR3 has 13 residues. Germline loops: CDR1 SGHDT, CDR2 YYEEEE. Trimming pared 2 bases from V and 11 bases from J, leaving 16 bases between. In DNA, the CDR3 is TGTGCCAGCAGCTTCGGGCAGGGGCTGGCCGCTTTCTTT. Translation gives CASSFGQGLAAFF.

The chain recombines TRBV7-8 with TRBJ2-5, with D possibly TRBD2 on 5 matching bases. The V and J ends lost 0 bases and 5 bases respectively, with 13 bases between them. The CDR3 consists of 15 residues. The germline CDR1 and CDR2 sequences are SGHVS and FQNEAQ. The CDR3 protein is CASSLARGIGETQYF. The CDR3 coding sequence is TGTGCCAGCAGCTTAGCAAGAGGGATAGGTGAGACCCAGTACTTC.

V is TRBV9 and J is TRBJ1-1; a possible D gene is TRBD1 (6 bases). The V gene's germline CDR1 is SGDLS and CDR2 YYNGEE. The CDR3 is 15 amino acids. V was trimmed by 2 bases and J by 3 bases, leaving 14 bases between them. CDR3 DNA: TGTGCCAGCAGCGTCCAGGGGCCTTTGGACACTGAAGCTTTCTTT. As protein: CASSVQGPLDTEAFF.